The sequence of this TCR beta chain was determined in a study of T cell responses to AZD1222 COVID-19 vaccine. Study results and limitations: Dominant at 160-218 and 743-854, vaccine-associated CD4 TCRs also spanned spike.

Regarding this clone: Antigen specificity is unknown.

The assay was immunoSEQ multiplex PCR, and TCRdb's table has in-frame clones only and misses some. This sample yields more than 85,000 clones, of which 88% are seen a single time; about 2.7% belongs to the top ten. Germline assignment: CDR1 SGHAT and CDR2 FQNNGV. Trimming shortened V by 6 bases and J by 4 bases, and 9 bases separated the two germline ends. This CDR3 spans 12 amino acids. The sequence was collected from an adult in good health. This specimen was peripheral blood, taken on day 0 of AZD1222 vaccination. V and J are TRBV11-2 and TRBJ2-5, with D perhaps matching TRBD1 (5 bases). CDR3: CASSRDRETQYF. CDR3 coding DNA: TGTGCCAGCAGTCGAGACAGAGAGACCCAGTACTTC.